The TCR beta chain under discussion was sequenced for a study of blood T cell repertoires in COVID-19. The wider study: Sample material is recorded as cDNA or gDNA derived from T cells, B-cell-depleted T cells, or PBMCs.

The J segment lost 5 bases and the V segment lost 0 bases, leaving 12 bases of the junction unmatched. Germline V gene data show CDR1 as MGHRA and CDR2 as YSYEKL. This CDR3 comprises 17 residues. Source study methods: The assay estimated nucleated cells by amplifying reference gene primers. This table comes from immunoSEQ multiplex PCR, and its TCRdb copy is limited to in-frame clones, with some not included. Clone size and the V and J calls come from that table; the DNA yielded D and trimming. The profile shows over 60,000 clones, under 85% of them singletons. This chain joins TRBV4-1 and TRBJ2-5; 7 bases are a match to TRBD1. The TCR originated in a man aged 60 to 75 with COVID-19, enrolled during active disease. Sequencing used peripheral blood. The CDR3 nucleotides are TGCGCCAGCAGCCAAGATCCTTTAGGGGGCTCTAGGGAGACCCAGTACTTC. Translating it yields CASSQDPLGGSRETQYF.